The clone carrying this TCR beta chain was observed a handful of times. Antigen unknown. This sample is part of a study of T cells after yellow fever vaccination. Study in general: Preparation of fractions with low cell numbers was performed using SMART-Seq v4 Ultra Low Input.

TCR cDNA was made by 5'RACE template switching, adding a universal primer site and UMIs. MiXCR was run by TCRdb on the 5' RACE reads, yielding one entry per CDR3 protein. The repertoire includes hundreds of thousands of distinct CDR3 sequences, approximately 15% of them detected once, and over 12% sits in the top ten. Germline values: CDR1 GTSNPN, CDR2 SVGIG (reference sequence). The V and J ends lost 0 bases and 12 bases, in that order; junction bases with no gene match: 10. This CDR3 spans 13 amino acids. Findings and caveats of the study: Reappearing after the booster were most of the clones from primary vaccination (about 96% CD4, 75% to 90% CD8). Peaking faster, on day 5 versus 15, the secondary response was nonetheless weaker.

This TCR was sampled from a young man who received the YFV17D yellow fever vaccine. The rearrangement joins TRBV30 to TRBJ1-2, with 7 bases matching TRBD1. Here the sequenced sample was PBMCs, taken on the day of the yellow fever booster vaccination. CDR3 in amino acids: CAWSVLSDRVNTF. The CDR3 nucleotides read TGTGCCTGGAGTGTATTGTCCGACAGGGTGAACACCTTC.